A single sample is the source of the 14 T cell receptor beta chains below, sequenced in a study of shared clonotypes between healthy human individuals. Using immunoSEQ multiplex PCR, the repertoire was profiled, and TCRdb retains in-frame clones only, with some absent. Seen here are some 2.3 million clones, 90% to 95% observed once, and the top ten hold 0.35% to 0.5%. The sample taken for sequencing was naive CD4+ T cells from PBMCs. Indicated subset: CD45RA+ positively selected. The receptors were gathered from a young man in good health. Some clones in this sample may be carry-over from other donors' samples.

This clone was detected only once. The gene calls are TRBV7-2 and TRBJ2-7; TRBD2 matches at 8 bases. CDR1 is SGHTA, CDR2 FQGNSA, per germline. The junction had 7 bases not matched to a gene; V was cut back by 0 bases and J by 6 bases. The CDR3 has 15 amino acids. The CDR3 coding sequence is TGTGCCAGCAGCTTAGCCAGCGGGAGATATTTCGAGCAGTACTTC. Amino acid sequence: CASSLASGRYFEQYF.

The V and J genes are TRBV6-1 and TRBJ2-1; a weak D match, TRBD2 (5 bases). V shed 2 bases and J shed 4 bases, with 15 bases lying between them. This CDR3 comprises 16 residues. Germline CDR1 is MNHNS and CDR2 is SASEGT. The CDR3 here is CASSEYIALTYNEQFF. DNA for the CDR3: TGTGCCAGCAGTGAATATATAGCGCTAACGTACAATGAGCAGTTCTTC.

This clone appeared a few times. The chain uses TRBV27 and TRBJ2-2; D is perhaps TRBD1 (6 bases). Germline V lookup: CDR1 MNHEY, CDR2 SMNVEV (reference sequence). V was trimmed by 6 bases and J by 8 bases, leaving 19 bases between them. This CDR3 contains 15 residues. This CDR3 reads CASRQGQTPVGELFF. Here the CDR3 DNA reads TGTGCCAGCAGGCAGGGGCAGACGCCCGTTGGGGAGCTGTTTTTT.

The chain couples TRBV7-2 to TRBJ2-7; 10 bases agree with TRBD2. Germline lookup yields CDR1 SGHTA and CDR2 FQGNSA. With V trimmed by 2 bases and J by 6 bases, 7 bases remained unmatched. The CDR3 sequence is 15 residues long. CDR3 sequence: CASSLTQLAGSEQYF. In DNA form, the CDR3 reads TGTGCCAGCAGCTTAACGCAACTAGCGGGAAGCGAGCAGTACTTC.

This chain connects TRBV7-8 to TRBJ2-2, with 11 bases aligning to TRBD2. Per the germline V gene, CDR1 is SGHVS and CDR2 is FQNEAQ. The junction had 2 bases not matched to a gene; V was cut back by 5 bases and J by 0 bases. This CDR3 contains 16 residues. This chain's CDR3 is CASSTTSGTNTGELFF. The CDR3 DNA is TGTGCCAGCAGCACGACTAGCGGGACGAACACCGGGGAGCTGTTTTTT. Supplemented by reference TRBV7-8 and TRBJ2-2, the full variable domain reads GAGVSQSPRYKVAKRGQDVALRCDPISGHVSLFWYQQALGQGPEFLTYFQNEAQLDKSGLPSDRFFAERPEGSVSTLKIQRTQQEDSAVYLCASSTTSGTNTGELFFGEGSRLTVL.

The chain couples TRBV5-6 to TRBJ2-2; 10 bases match TRBD2. Trimming removed 4 bases from V and 4 bases from J; junction bases left unmatched: 7. The CDR3 runs 16 residues. Germline values: CDR1 SGHDT, CDR2 YYEEEE. CDR3 region: CASSPSSGRSTGELFF. The CDR3 DNA reads as TGTGCCAGCAGCCCTTCTAGCGGGAGAAGCACCGGGGAGCTGTTTTTT.

This clone came up once. The V call is TRBV11-2, the J call TRBJ1-4, with no clear D. Per germline, CDR1 SGHAT and CDR2 FQNNGV. Trimming stripped 0 bases from V and 7 bases from J, with 12 bases between. The CDR3 runs 15 residues. This chain's CDR3 is CASSLDPRVSEKLFF. The CDR3 region has the DNA TGTGCCAGCAGCTTAGACCCTAGGGTCTCTGAAAAACTGTTTTTT.

Of note for this clone: The sample holds other DNA sequences that translate to the same CDR3. The V call is TRBV5-1, the J call TRBJ2-5, with D unresolved. Trimming took 0 bases from V and 1 from J, leaving 7 bases between them. CDR1 and CDR2 (germline): SGHRS, YFSETQ. This CDR3 is 14 amino acids long. CDR3 sequence: CASSLEGSQETQYF. DNA of the CDR3: TGCGCCAGCAGCTTGGAGGGTAGCCAAGAGACCCAGTACTTC.

A few counts support this clone. The rearrangement joins TRBV12-5 to TRBJ1-1; D call uncertain. Per germline, CDR1 LGHNT and CDR2 FRNRAP. Trimming stripped 5 bases from V and 0 bases from J, with 13 bases between. The CDR3 contains 15 residues. The CDR3 sequence: CASGRGIGMNTEAFF. Here the CDR3 DNA reads TGTGCTAGTGGTCGGGGAATTGGGATGAACACTGAAGCTTTCTTT.

This clone was recorded once. The J gene is TRBJ1-2, the V gene TRBV28; no clear D. CDR1 is MDHEN and CDR2 is SYDVKM in the germline V gene. Trimming removed 6 bases from V and 8 bases from J, with 16 bases in between. The CDR3 is made up of 13 amino acids. CDR3 region: CASSMARYGGYTF. CDR3 DNA sequence: TGTGCCAGCAGCATGGCCCGATACGGGGGCTACACCTTC.

This sequence joins TRBV5-1 and TRBJ1-2, with TRBD1 as a possible D gene (6 bases). Germline CDR1 reads SGHRS; CDR2 reads YFSETQ. The CDR3 spans 17 residues. The V and J ends lost 2 bases and 2 bases respectively, with 19 bases between them. CDR3 residues: CASSLSGGGIRNYGYTF. CDR3 in DNA: TGCGCCAGCAGCTTATCGGGAGGGGGAATCCGCAACTATGGCTACACCTTC. Full variable domain (missing parts from reference TRBV5-1 and TRBJ1-2): KAGVTQTPRYLIKTRGQQVTLSCSPISGHRSVSWYQQTPGQGLQFLFEYFSETQRNKGNFPGRFSGRQFSNSRSEMNVSTLELGDSALYLCASSLSGGGIRNYGYTFGSGTRLTVV.

CDR3 coding DNA: TGTGCCAGCAACGAGGTAGCGGGAGGGCCCCCAGATACGCAGTATTTT. Translated: CASNEVAGGPPDTQYF. This sequence joins TRBV28 and TRBJ2-3; 11 nucleotides align to TRBD2. V was clipped by 7 bases and J by 4 bases; unmatched bases: 10. The CDR3 sequence is 16 residues long. Germline CDR1 MDHEN, CDR2 SYDVKM.

V and J are TRBV27 and TRBJ2-7; 8 bases are a match to TRBD2. V shed 4 bases, J shed 3 bases, and the junction held 20 bases outside the gene matches. Looked up from germline, CDR1 is MNHEY and CDR2 is SMNVEV (reference sequence). CDR3 length: 19 amino acids. CDR3 DNA: TGTGCCAGCAGTTCCCGAGGGGGGCAGTGGATAGCGGGGCGCTACGAGCAGTACTTC. As protein: CASSSRGGQWIAGRYEQYF.

The J gene is TRBJ2-1, the V gene TRBV11-2, with D possibly being TRBD2 (6 bases). The CDR3 is 17 residues long. V was shortened by 3 bases and J by 4 bases, with 19 bases between the two germline ends. CDR1 is SGHAT and CDR2 is FQNNGV in the germline V gene. The CDR3 DNA reads as TGTGCCAGCAGCTTTGGGACTTTTGAAGAGGGGTACAATGAGCAGTTCTTC. Translated, it gives CASSFGTFEEGYNEQFF.